This T cell receptor (beta chain) emerged from a study of cytomegalovirus exposure and HLA in healthy donors. Broader study findings: Subsequent analysis found a tendency for first-cohort TCR clusters to co-occur within the roughly 130 validation repertoires.

The CDR3 extends over 15 amino acids. Germline assignment: CDR1 SNHLY and CDR2 FYNNEI. V shed 3 bases and J shed 0 bases, with 10 bases lying between them. As regards this clone: Its specificity is not known.

TCRdb keeps only in-frame clones here, not all; method: immunoSEQ multiplex PCR. The sample holds roughly 130,000 clones, about 90% seen once. The source is a woman aged 25-40 years in good health and CMV-seropositive. Sample: PBMCs. This sequence joins TRBV2 and TRBJ2-3; no reliable D call. The DNA of the CDR3 is TGTGCCAGCAGTGACGTCTACCCAAGCACAGATACGCAGTATTTT. Protein sequence: CASSDVYPSTDTQYF.